This T cell receptor beta chain is from a study of technical replicates of blood from a handful of donors. Generated by immunoSEQ multiplex PCR, the TCRdb table keeps only in-frame clones and is missing some. The table shows 35,000 to 50,000 clones, with 96% occurring only once. Trimming shortened V by 3 bases and J by 3 bases, and 17 bases separated the two germline ends. The CDR3 consists of 15 residues. The V gene's germline CDR1 is SQVTM and CDR2 ANQGSEA. Material: T cells isolated from PBMCs. The receptor was derived from a human donor in good health. V is TRBV29-1 and J is TRBJ1-1, with TRBD1 as a possible D gene (5 bases). The CDR3 bases are TGCAGCGTTGACCAGTCAGGGCCGTATTACACTGAAGCTTTCTTT. This translates into CSVDQSGPYYTEAFF.